This TCR beta chain originates from a study of CD8 T cells in ankylosing spondylitis. Findings of the study overall: A TCR beta motif of fewer than ten highly homologous variants appeared characteristic of ankylosing spondylitis blood.

Making use of molecular barcodes, quantitative 5'-RACE generated TCR beta libraries. MiXCR, applied by TCRdb to the 5' RACE reads, yields one record per CDR3 protein. The table has about 390,000 distinct CDR3 sequences, around 24% seen once. As regards this clonotype: What it recognizes is unknown.

There are 17 residues in the CDR3. Trimming cost V 0 bases and J 5 bases; bases outside gene matches: 10. Per germline, CDR1 LGHNA and CDR2 YNFKEQ. The chain has TRBV4-2 and TRBJ2-5; TRBD1 matches 9 bases. Sequencing was done on a sample of blood, either unsorted or a sorted T cell fraction (not recorded which). This TCR derives from a male donor with ankylosing spondylitis. CDR3 sequence reads: CASSQEGTGYLGETQYF. CDR3 bases: TGTGCCAGCAGCCAAGAAGGGACAGGGTATCTTGGGGAGACCCAGTACTTC.